This entry is about one TCR beta chain. Its antigen is still unknown. No much larger clonotype is one base removed from it; base qualities were not supplied. CD8 naive samples were CD45RO-negative cells positively selected for CCR7, giving a CD45RA+CCR7+ population that excluded TemRA cells. The donors were healthy, HIV-negative adults who had no recently reported acute infections or vaccinations. All donors were Caucasian adults living in Nashville, Tennessee, USA. After blood collection by leukapheresis, PBMCs were isolated using Ficoll-Histopaque density gradient centrifugation and then cryopreserved in the vapor phase of liquid nitrogen. Analytical flow cytometry was used to check the purity and quantity of each magnetically sorted T cell population. From each sorted fraction, genomic DNA was isolated and quantified by UV absorbance on a Nanodrop 2000c. TCR CDR3 regions were amplified from genomic DNA by multiplex PCR using the deep immunoSEQ assay. Extracted genomic DNA from each cell subset was spread evenly across all wells of several immunoSEQ 96-well plates, with each plate serving as a replicate. Each replicate PCR for sorted subsets received around 210 ng genomic DNA, equal to roughly 29,000 T cell genomes. The purified libraries were quantified using a Qubit 3.0 fluorometer, sized with a Bioanalyzer 2100, and then quantified again using the KAPA Library Quantification kit. Every immunoSEQ 96-well plate was sequenced on a separate single-read 150-cycle Illumina NextSeq 550 flow cell. Regarding the original processing steps: Because the immunoSEQ output included only junctional sequences and no quality scores, the filtering could not be the same as the filtering used for full-length reads. Sequences were annotated with PyIR, a Python wrapper for IgBLAST v1.9, using IMGT germline references to assign V/J genes and CDR3. Any read was removed if the V/J assignment was weak (E-value above 1e-6), the CDR3 was missing, or the read contained stop codons, out-of-frame junctions, or ambiguous translated residues. V3J clonotypes were defined as sequences sharing the same inferred V gene, J gene, and CDR3 amino acid sequence. To compute the percentage overlap between repertoires, the number of shared unique clonotypes was divided by the size of the smaller repertoire. RTK rarefaction, the Chao1 estimator, and Recon v2.1 estimates of unobserved clonotypes were used to assess repertoire richness. Generation probabilities were computed with OLGA for all TCRbeta clonotypes obtained by the gDNA method from a handful of donors. TCRdb re-hosts the immuneACCESS table, in-frame sequences only. Its copies lack some clones; in the studies checked, an unresolved V gene accounts for under half of them, and the cause for the rest is not known. That table gives V, J and clone size, and the DNA gave D and trimming. The sample includes around 2.1 million clones, with 90% to 95% observed a single time. The top ten clonotypes cover 1.5% to 2% of the sample.

V loses 2 bases, J loses 8 bases, and the germline ends lie 24 bases apart. The CDR3 runs 16 amino acids, cysteine and phenylalanine included. Only the CDR3 portion is preserved as DNA: 48 bases, with reading frame beginning at the first base. The germline V gene sets CDR1 to SQVTM and CDR2 to ANQGSEA. The sample belongs to a study of shared clonotypes between healthy human individuals (dated by TCRdb to the early 2020s). Concerning the study at large: A few men and a couple of women, aged 18 to 49 years, made up the cohort. For each donor, three plates each were used for CD4 naive and CD4 memory, two plates were used for CD8 naive, and one plate was used for CD8 memory. To estimate repertoire size and how much clonotypes are shared between individuals, the study performed deep sequencing of blood TCR repertoires from 4 to 6 healthy adults. To increase sequencing depth and limit assay-specific biases, TCR repertoire library preparation and sequencing were carried out by different laboratories using diverse techniques. Leukapheresis yielded between about 0.85 and 10 billion PBMCs per donor.

Study-level results and caveats: Because the study included only a small number of donors, the genetic and exposure-history diversity represented was limited. Pairwise subsampling led to the expectation that sequencing depth would affect the degree of clonotype sharing among donors. About 4.5% of naive CD4, 3.5% of naive CD8, approximately 2.2% of memory CD4, and around 0.42% of memory CD8 clonotypes were shared across several donors. Sampling was restricted to blood, and TCR repertoires in tissues likely differ from the TCR repertoires found in blood. Naive subsets generally had larger estimated clonotype richness than memory subsets. Incomplete sequencing was indicated by rarefaction of sorted-subset datasets, despite the large sequencing depth. Compared with non-shared clonotypes, clonotypes shared by all four sorted-subset donors had higher generation probabilities.

The receptor chain draws on TRBV29-1 and TRBJ1-2, with TRBD1 as a weak D call on 6 bases. The sequencing sample was made of naive CD8+ T cells from PBMCs. The cell subset or site label, read with the paper, signifies: CD45RA+CCR7+. This sequence originates from a man younger than 35 in good health. Some clones in this sample may be carry-over from other donors' samples. The nucleotide sequence reads as follows: TGCAGCGTTGAACCTCCGGGACAAAAACCTACCTCCGGCTACACCTTC. Its amino acids are CSVEPPGQKPTSGYTF.